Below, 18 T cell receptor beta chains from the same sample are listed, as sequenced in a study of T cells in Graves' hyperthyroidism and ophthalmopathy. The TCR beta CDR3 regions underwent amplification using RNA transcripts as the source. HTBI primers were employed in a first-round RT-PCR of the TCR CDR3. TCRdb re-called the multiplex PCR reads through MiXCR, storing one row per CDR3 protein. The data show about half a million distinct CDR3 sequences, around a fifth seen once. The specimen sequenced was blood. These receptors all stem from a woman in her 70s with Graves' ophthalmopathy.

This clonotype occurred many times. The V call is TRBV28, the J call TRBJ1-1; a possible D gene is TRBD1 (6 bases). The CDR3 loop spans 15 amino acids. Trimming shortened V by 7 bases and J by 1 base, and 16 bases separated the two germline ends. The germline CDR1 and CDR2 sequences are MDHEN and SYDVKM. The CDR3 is CASTRTAEKNTEAFF. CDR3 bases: TGTGCCAGCACACGGACAGCCGAGAAGAACACTGAAGCTTTCTTT.

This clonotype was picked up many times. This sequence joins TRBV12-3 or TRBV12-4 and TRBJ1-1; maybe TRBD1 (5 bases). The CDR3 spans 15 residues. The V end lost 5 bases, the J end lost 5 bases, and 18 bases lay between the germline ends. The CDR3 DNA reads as TGTGCCAGCAGTGCCACGGGACGGGGGAGGACTGAAGCTTTCTTT. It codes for CASSATGRGRTEAFF.

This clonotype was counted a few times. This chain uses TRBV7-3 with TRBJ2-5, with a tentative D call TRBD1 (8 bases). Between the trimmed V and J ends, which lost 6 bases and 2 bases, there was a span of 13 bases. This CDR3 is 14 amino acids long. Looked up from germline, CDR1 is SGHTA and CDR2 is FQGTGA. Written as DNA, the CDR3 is TGTGCCAGCAGTAAACAGGGGGGGCAAGAGACCCAGTACTTC. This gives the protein CASSKQGGQETQYF.

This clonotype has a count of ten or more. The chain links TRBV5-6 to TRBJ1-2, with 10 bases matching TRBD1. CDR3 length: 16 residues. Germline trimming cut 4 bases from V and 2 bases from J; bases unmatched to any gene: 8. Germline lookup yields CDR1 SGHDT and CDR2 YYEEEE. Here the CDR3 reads CASSGDLTGGNYGYTF. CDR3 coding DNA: TGTGCCAGCAGCGGCGATTTGACAGGGGGCAACTATGGCTACACCTTC. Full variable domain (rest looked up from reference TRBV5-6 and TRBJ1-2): DAGVTQSPTHLIKTRGQQVTLRCSPKSGHDTVSWYQQALGQGPQFIFQYYEEEERQRGNFPDRFSGHQFPNYSSELNVNALLLGDSALYLCASSGDLTGGNYGYTFGSGTRLTVV.

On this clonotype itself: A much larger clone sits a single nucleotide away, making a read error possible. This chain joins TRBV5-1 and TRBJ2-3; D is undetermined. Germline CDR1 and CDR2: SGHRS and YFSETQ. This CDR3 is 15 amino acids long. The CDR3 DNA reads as TGCACCAGCAGCTCACGGACGGAACGCACAGATACGCAGTATTTT. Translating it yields CTSSSRTERTDTQYF.

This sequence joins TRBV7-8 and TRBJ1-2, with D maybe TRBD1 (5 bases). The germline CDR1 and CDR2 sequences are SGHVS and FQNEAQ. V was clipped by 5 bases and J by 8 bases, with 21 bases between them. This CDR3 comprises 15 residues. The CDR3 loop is CASSLTGTPVSGYTF. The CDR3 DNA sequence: TGTGCCAGCAGCCTAACCGGGACCCCCGTCTCCGGCTACACCTTC.

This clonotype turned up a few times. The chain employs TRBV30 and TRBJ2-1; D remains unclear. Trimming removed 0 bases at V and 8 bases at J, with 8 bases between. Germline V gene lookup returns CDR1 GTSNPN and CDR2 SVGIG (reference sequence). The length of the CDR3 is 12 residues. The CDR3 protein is CAWSVGPDEQFF. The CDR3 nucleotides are TGTGCCTGGAGTGTCGGTCCAGATGAGCAGTTCTTC.

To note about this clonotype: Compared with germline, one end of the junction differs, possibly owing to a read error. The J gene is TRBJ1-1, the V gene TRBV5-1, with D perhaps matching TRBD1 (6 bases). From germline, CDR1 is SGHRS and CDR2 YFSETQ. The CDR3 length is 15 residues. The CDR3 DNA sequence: TGCGCCAGCAGTGCAGGCGGACAGACGAACACTGAAGCTTCCTTT. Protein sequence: CASSAGGQTNTEASF.

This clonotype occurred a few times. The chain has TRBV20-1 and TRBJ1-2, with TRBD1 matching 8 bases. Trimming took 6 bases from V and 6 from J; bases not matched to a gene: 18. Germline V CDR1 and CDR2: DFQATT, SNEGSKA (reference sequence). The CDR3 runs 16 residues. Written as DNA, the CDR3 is TGCAGTGCCCCCGGACAGGGAAGTGGGGTAATTCATGGCTACACCTTC. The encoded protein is CSAPGQGSGVIHGYTF.

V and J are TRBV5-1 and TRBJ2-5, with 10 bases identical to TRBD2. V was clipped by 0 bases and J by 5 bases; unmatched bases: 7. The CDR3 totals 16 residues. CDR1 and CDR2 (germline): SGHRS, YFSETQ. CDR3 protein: CASSLEASGSRETQYF. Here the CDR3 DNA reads TGCGCCAGCAGCTTGGAGGCTAGCGGGAGTCGGGAGACCCAGTACTTC. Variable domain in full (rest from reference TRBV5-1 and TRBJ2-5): KAGVTQTPRYLIKTRGQQVTLSCSPISGHRSVSWYQQTPGQGLQFLFEYFSETQRNKGNFPGRFSGRQFSNSRSEMNVSTLELGDSALYLCASSLEASGSRETQYFGPGTRLLVL.

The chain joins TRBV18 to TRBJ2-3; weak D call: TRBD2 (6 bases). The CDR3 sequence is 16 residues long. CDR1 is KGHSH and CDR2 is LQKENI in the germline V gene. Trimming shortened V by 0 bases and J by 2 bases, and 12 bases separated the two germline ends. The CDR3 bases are TGTGCCAGCTCACCACCCGGAGGGGAGGCCACAGATACGCAGTATTTT. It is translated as CASSPPGGEATDTQYF.

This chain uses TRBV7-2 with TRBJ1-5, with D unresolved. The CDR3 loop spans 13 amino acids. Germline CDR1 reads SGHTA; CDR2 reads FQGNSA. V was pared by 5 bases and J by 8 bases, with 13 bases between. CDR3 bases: TGTGCCAGCAGCCCTGGGATCCTAGAGCCCCAGCATTTT. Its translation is CASSPGILEPQHF.

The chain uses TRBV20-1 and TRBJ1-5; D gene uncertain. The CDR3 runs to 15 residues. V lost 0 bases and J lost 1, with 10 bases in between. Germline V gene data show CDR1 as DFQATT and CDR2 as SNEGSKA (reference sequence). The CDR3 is CSAREGGRSNQPQHF. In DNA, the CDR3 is TGCAGTGCTAGAGAGGGCGGCAGAAGCAATCAGCCCCAGCATTTT.

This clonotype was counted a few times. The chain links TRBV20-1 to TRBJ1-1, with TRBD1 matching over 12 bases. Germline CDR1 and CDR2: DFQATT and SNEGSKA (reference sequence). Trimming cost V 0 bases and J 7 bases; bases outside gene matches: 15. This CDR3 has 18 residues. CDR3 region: CSARESWASGTGGNEAFF. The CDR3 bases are TGCAGTGCTAGAGAGTCCTGGGCCTCGGGGACAGGGGGCAATGAAGCTTTCTTT.

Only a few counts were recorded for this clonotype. CDR3 nucleotides: TGTGCCAGCAGCCAAGATCGAGGTAGCGGGGTTTACAATGAGCAGTTCTTC. It yields the protein CASSQDRGSGVYNEQFF. The chain carries TRBV3-1 and TRBJ2-1; 8 bases are a match to TRBD2. The CDR3 contains 17 residues. V lost 0 bases to trimming and J lost 4 bases; unmatched junction nucleotides: 8. From germline, CDR1 is LGHDT and CDR2 YNNKEL (reference sequence).

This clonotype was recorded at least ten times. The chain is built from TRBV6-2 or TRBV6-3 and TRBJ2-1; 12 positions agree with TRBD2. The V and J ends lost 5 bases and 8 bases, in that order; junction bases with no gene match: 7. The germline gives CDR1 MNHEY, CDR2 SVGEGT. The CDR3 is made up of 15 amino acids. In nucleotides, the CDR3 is TGTGCCAGCAGTCCATCGACTAGCGGGAGCTATGAGCAGTTCTTC. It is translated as CASSPSTSGSYEQFF.

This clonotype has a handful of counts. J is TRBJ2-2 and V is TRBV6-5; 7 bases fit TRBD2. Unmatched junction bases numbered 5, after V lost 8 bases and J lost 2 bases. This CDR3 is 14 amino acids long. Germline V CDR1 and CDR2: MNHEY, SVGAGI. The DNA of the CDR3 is TGTGCCAGCCGTAGCGGGCCTAACACCGGGGAGCTGTTTTTT. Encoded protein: CASRSGPNTGELFF.

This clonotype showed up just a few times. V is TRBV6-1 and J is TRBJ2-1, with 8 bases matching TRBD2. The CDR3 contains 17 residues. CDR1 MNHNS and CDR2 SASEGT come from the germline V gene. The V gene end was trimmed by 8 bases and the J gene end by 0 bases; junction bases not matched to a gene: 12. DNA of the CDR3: TGTGCCAGCGGAACCACTAGCGGTCTAAGCTCCTACAATGAGCAGTTCTTC. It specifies CASGTTSGLSSYNEQFF.